This T cell receptor (beta chain) was captured in a study of T cell responses to AZD1222 COVID-19 vaccine listed by TCRdb under 2021. Turning to the overall study: AZD1222 recipients given second doses at about 4 weeks or at about 12 weeks were pooled, since spike-specific TCR depth and breadth were not found to differ between the two schedules. TCR sequencing covered about 230 trial participants: some 210 given two doses of AZD1222 and around 25 given two doses of MenACWY control vaccine. Trial participants were enrolled into age subgroups of 18-55, 56-69 and 70-plus years, which contained approximately 150, 28 and 58 TCR-sequenced participants, respectively.

V loses 4 bases, J loses 7 bases, and the germline ends lie 15 bases apart. From the cysteine up to the phenylalanine, the CDR3 has a length of 14 residues. CDR3 DNA only is kept here, 42 bases in frame from base 1. The germline V gene (reference sequence) yields PRHDT for CDR1 and FYEKMQ for CDR2. The CDR3 regions of human TCRbeta chains were analyzed by immunosequencing. For the original study's pipeline: Repertoire TCRs were checked for matches against a reference library of SARS-CoV-2-specific TCRs that had been generated using the MIRA antigen-specificity platform. Breadth was defined as the fraction of unique TCRs that were SARS-CoV-2-associated. Depth was defined as the fraction of total T cells that were SARS-CoV-2-associated. Using the MIRA data, every spike-specific TCR was mapped to the spike region that the TCR reacted to and assigned to either a CD4 or a CD8 class. Log10-transformed breadth and depth values were compared by one-way ANOVA with Sidak's multiple comparisons tests. Not all clones reach the TCRdb copy of this immuneACCESS table, which keeps in-frame sequences only. Checked studies attribute under half of the gap to unresolved V genes and leave the rest unexplained. That table supplies the V and J calls and clone size; D and trimming were determined from the DNA. The sample profile shows about 150,000 clones; roughly nine tenths of them were found once. Roughly 1.6% of the sample is held by the ten biggest clonotypes.

The full study reports these points: Most participants were white British and females outnumbered males, and the authors suggested that clonal diversity may have been underestimated. In the small 56-69-year group, the increase in depth fell short of significance, most likely because of low power. After two AZD1222 doses, spike-specific TCR breadth and depth were significantly higher than at day 0 and than in MenACWY recipients. The whole spike protein was spanned by vaccine-associated CD4 TCRs, and dominant responses were seen in regions 160-218 and 743-854. No day 14 peak-response samples were available, so repertoires were characterized only after the peak T cell response. Conclusions about previously exposed vaccinees were limited because only six AZD1222 recipients were SARS-CoV-2 seropositive at baseline. Epitopes outside the regions mutated in the B.1.351 and B.1.1.7 variants were reportedly recognized by nearly half of the unique spike-specific TCRs.

To note about this clone: It has no known antigen specificity. Base-call qualities are not available, and no considerably larger clone is one nucleotide away.

The meaning of the sample's time point label: baseline before first vaccination. Vaccinee samples came from UK trials COV001 and COV002, including a single-blind randomized controlled phase 2/3 trial of AZD1222 (ChAdOx1 nCoV-19) in healthy adults. For TCRbeta chain sequencing, PBMC samples were collected from trial participants at day 0 and at day 28 after the second dose. This sequence uses TRBV13 and TRBJ2-3; the D segment may tentatively be TRBD1 or TRBD2, each giving 6 matched bases. Specimen: peripheral blood, collected on day 0 of AZD1222 vaccination. The receptor comes from an adult in good health. The CDR3 region: CASSYGGGRNTQYF. The nucleotide sequence is TGTGCCAGCAGCTATGGAGGGGGGAGAAATACGCAGTATTTT.